These 3 T cell receptor beta chains share one sample of origin, sequenced in a study of T cell responses to AZD1222 COVID-19 vaccine. The protocol was immunoSEQ multiplex PCR, while the TCRdb copy is restricted to in-frame clones and leaves out a portion. Counted here are approximately 67,000 clones, around 89% occurring once; the ten biggest clones make up more than 25%. The specimen comprised peripheral blood, sampled 28 days after the second AZD1222 dose. The receptor source for this set is an adult who received the AZD1222 COVID-19 vaccine.

This clone has a handful of counts. The V gene is TRBV6-5, the J gene TRBJ2-2; D possibly uses TRBD1 or TRBD2 (5 bases each). CDR3 length equals 15 residues. Germline V lookup: CDR1 MNHEY, CDR2 SVGAGI. V was pared by 6 bases and J by 2 bases, with 13 bases between. CDR3 amino acids: CASRRGTFNTGELFF. CDR3 DNA: TGTGCCAGCAGACGGGGCACTTTTAACACCGGGGAGCTGTTTTTT.

This chain connects TRBV5-1 to TRBJ2-3; D possibly matches TRBD1 or TRBD2 (5 bases each). The CDR3 length is 15 residues. The V gene lost 4 bases and the J gene lost 2 bases, with 14 bases spanning the gap. The germline V gene has CDR1 SGHRS and CDR2 YFSETQ. As DNA, the CDR3 is TGCGCCAGCAGCCCCCTTTCTGGGACCACAGATACGCAGTATTTT. Translation gives CASSPLSGTTDTQYF. Full variable domain (rest looked up from reference TRBV5-1 and TRBJ2-3): KAGVTQTPRYLIKTRGQQVTLSCSPISGHRSVSWYQQTPGQGLQFLFEYFSETQRNKGNFPGRFSGRQFSNSRSEMNVSTLELGDSALYLCASSPLSGTTDTQYFGPGTRLTVL.

The chain recombines TRBV12-3 or TRBV12-4 with TRBJ1-1, with D tentatively TRBD1 (5 bases). The CDR3 has 13 residues. Trimming pared 5 bases from V and 7 bases from J, leaving 14 bases between. CDR3 residues: CASSLTGGVEAFF. The CDR3 region has the DNA TGTGCCAGCAGTCTTACTGGGGGGGTTGAAGCTTTCTTT.